The 4 T cell receptor beta chains listed next were all sequenced from one sample in a study of blood T cell repertoires in COVID-19. Clones were sequenced by immunoSEQ multiplex PCR, and TCRdb holds only the in-frame ones, with some missing. This table holds about 200,000 clones, 75% to 90% found once. The specimen was peripheral blood. These receptor sequences come from a human donor with active or convalescent COVID-19. The donor label of this sample is uncertain.

CDR3 DNA: TGTGCCAGCAGTTTAAATGATCAGGGGCGCACTGAAGCTTTCTTT. It is translated as CASSLNDQGRTEAFF. The genes are TRBV28 and TRBJ1-1; possible D gene TRBD1, 6 bases. Germline CDR1 MDHEN, CDR2 SYDVKM. This CDR3 comprises 15 residues. Between the trimmed V and J ends, which lost 2 bases and 4 bases, there was a span of 14 bases.

The rearrangement joins TRBV3-1 (or the pseudogene TRBV3-2) to TRBJ2-5, with 11 bases matching TRBD1. Losses at the gene ends were 5 bases for V and 4 bases for J; bases not matched to a gene: 6. The CDR3 totals 15 residues. Germline CDR1 LGHDT, CDR2 YNNKEL (reference sequence). CDR3 nucleotides: TGTGCCAGCAGCTCCGGGACAGGGGGTATAGAGACCCAGTACTTC. Translation gives CASSSGTGGIETQYF.

This clone has just one count. The J gene is TRBJ1-5, the V gene TRBV5-4; 9 positions match TRBD1. With 0 bases clipped from V and 2 bases from J, the junction kept 3 bases outside the gene matches. In germline, CDR1 is SGHNT, CDR2 YYREEE (reference sequence). The CDR3 totals 16 residues. The CDR3 region is CASSLGGQGGNQPQHF. The DNA of the CDR3 is TGTGCCAGCAGCTTGGGGGGACAGGGAGGCAATCAGCCCCAGCATTTT.

The chain combines TRBV11-3 with TRBJ2-7; 11 positions match TRBD1. Trimming cost V 5 bases and J 6 bases; bases outside gene matches: 6. This CDR3 has 14 residues. The germline gives CDR1 SGHNT, CDR2 YENEEA. This CDR3 is CASSLDRGLGEQYF. The CDR3 DNA follows: TGTGCCAGCAGCCTGGACAGGGGGCTCGGCGAGCAGTACTTC.